A single T cell receptor (beta chain) is shown here with its context. Sequencing used immunoSEQ multiplex PCR; TCRdb keeps in-frame clones, though not all of them. The sample has 80,000 to 100,000 clones; roughly 80% are singletons. This sample is part of a study of blood T cell repertoires in COVID-19. Overall study: COVID-19 samples, acute and convalescent, were from the United States, Italy and Spain. T cells, B-cell-depleted T cells, or PBMCs supplied cDNA or gDNA.

CDR3 length: 17 amino acids. V trimming: 2 bases; J trimming: 8 bases; junction bases outside the gene matches: 17. Per the germline V gene, CDR1 is MNHEY and CDR2 is SMNVEV (reference sequence). The sample consisted of peripheral blood. The receptor's source is an elderly woman with active or convalescent COVID-19. The gene calls are TRBV27 and TRBJ2-7; TRBD2 aligns across 8 bases. In DNA, the CDR3 is TGTGCCAGCAGTTTAAAACTTTCACTAGCGGACACTACGAAGCAGTACTTC. Its translation: CASSLKLSLADTTKQYF.